This T cell receptor beta chain was sequenced for a study of human CD8 memory T cell subsets. This CDR3 is built from 13 residues. Germline values: CDR1 SNHLY, CDR2 FYNNEI. By UMI-labeled 5' RACE, the TCR beta libraries were made. TCRdb reprocessed the 5' RACE reads; each CDR3 protein has one entry and no DNA is given. The sample holds around 19,000 distinct CDR3 sequences. The rearrangement links TRBV2 to TRBJ1-5; TCRdb returns TRBD1, unconfirmable since there is no DNA. The specimen was CD8+ stem-like memory T cells (TSCM and TCM) sorted from PBMCs. Indicated subset: stem-like memory CD8 T cells (TSTEM), CCR7+ PD-1- TIGIT-. This clonotype was sampled from a human donor in good health. Here the CDR3 reads CASRGQPSEPQHF.